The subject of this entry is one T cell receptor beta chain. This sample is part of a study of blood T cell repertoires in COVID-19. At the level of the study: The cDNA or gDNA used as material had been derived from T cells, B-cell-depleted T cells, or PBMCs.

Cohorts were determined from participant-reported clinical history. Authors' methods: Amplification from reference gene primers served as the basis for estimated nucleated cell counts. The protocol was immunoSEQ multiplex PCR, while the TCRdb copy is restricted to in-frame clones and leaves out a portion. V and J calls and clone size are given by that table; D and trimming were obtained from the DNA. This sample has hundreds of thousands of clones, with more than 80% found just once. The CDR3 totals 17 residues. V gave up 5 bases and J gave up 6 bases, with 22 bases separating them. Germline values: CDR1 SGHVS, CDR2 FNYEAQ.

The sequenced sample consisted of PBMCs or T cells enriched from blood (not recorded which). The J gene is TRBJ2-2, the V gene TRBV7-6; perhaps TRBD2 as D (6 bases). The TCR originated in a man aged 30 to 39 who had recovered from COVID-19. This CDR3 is CASSLQIGGDVAGELFF. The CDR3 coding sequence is TGTGCCAGCAGCCTCCAGATAGGAGGGGACGTGGCCGGGGAGCTGTTTTTT.